The T cell receptor beta chain under discussion was sequenced for a study of blood T cell repertoires in COVID-19 (dated by TCRdb to about 2020). Notes on the research overall: Samples from collaborators originated in the United States, Italy and Spain and spanned both the acute and convalescent phases of COVID-19. Where available, HLA class I and class II types were obtained from metadata supplied by the sample provider rather than from assay-based typing. The repertoires were released in a freely available public database meant as a resource for research on the immune response to SARS-CoV-2. A de-identified subject ID, COVID-19 status, age in years and sex were almost always included in the sample metadata. The prospective study material was composed of cDNA or gDNA derived from T cells, B-cell-depleted T cells, or PBMCs. Samples came from the ongoing ImmuneRACE study (first 160 participants) plus 1,254 subjects from 6 global collaborators. Deeply sampled blood TCRbeta repertoires from subjects exposed to, actively infected with, or recovered from COVID-19 were included in the dataset. The paper's findings and limits, for the study overall: The quantity of clinical and demographic metadata differed by source and by participant and was supplied without curation.

Of note for this clone: It has no known antigen specificity. No much larger clone is present one base from it, and per-base qualities are unavailable.

V and J lose 4 bases and 12 bases, and a span of 22 bases separates them. CDR1 and CDR2 were assigned from the germline V gene as MDHEN and SYDVKM. The CDR3 sequence holds 15 residues, the cysteine and phenylalanine included. Here the CDR3 DNA is all that survives: 45 bases in frame from base 1. In the prospective study, participants were about 18 to 95 years old, resided in approximately 22 geographic areas of the United States, and were enrolled through a virtual design. In the prospective study, cohorts were assigned on the basis of participant-reported clinical history obtained from a screening survey and a study questionnaire. Recovered participants in ImmuneRACE Cohort 3 were defined by two consecutive negative NP/OP PCR tests, clearance by a healthcare professional, or resolution of symptoms. Mobile phlebotomists in the prospective study collected whole blood, serum and a nasopharyngeal or oropharyngeal swab from every participant. Participants in the prospective study had the option to provide additional blood draws and questionnaires over an approximately 2-month period. Before DNA extraction, blood samples from the prospective study were shipped at room temperature or frozen.

TCRbeta CDR3 regions were amplified from genomic DNA by means of the immunoSEQ Assay, a bias-controlled multiplex PCR. The original pipeline was this. Nucleated cell counts per sample were estimated from amplification of reference gene primers within the assay. To quantify the absolute abundance of each unique TCRbeta CDR3 rearrangement, sequence reads were collapsed and filtered. For each sample, productive Simpson clonality was calculated as the square root of Simpson's diversity index over productive rearrangements. Held by TCRdb, this immuneACCESS table contains in-frame sequences only and omits some clones. Under half of the omission traces to an unresolved V gene where checked; the cause of the rest is unknown. The V and J calls and clone size are taken from that table; D and trimming were inferred from the DNA. This sample gives about 480,000 clones in total; 85% to 90% of them show up just once. The ten biggest clones cover 1.8% of the sample.

Sequenced: PBMCs or T cells enriched from blood (not recorded which). This chain is built from TRBV28 and TRBJ2-1; the D segment could be TRBD2, given 6 matching bases. The clonotype originates from a woman between 40 and 55 years old who had recovered from COVID-19. CDR3 sequence: CASSSLAVGGMGQFF. The nucleotide sequence reads TGTGCCAGCAGTTCCTTAGCGGTTGGGGGGATGGGGCAGTTCTTC.